This T cell receptor beta chain was observed in a study of regulatory T cells in long-lasting Graves disease. Through Arm-PCR of CDR3 regions and iRepertoire HTBI primers, TCR beta libraries were built. Per the study methods: Sequenced samples collectively carried some 60 TRBV and roughly 15 TRBJ segments. TCRdb passed the multiplex PCR reads through MiXCR, listing each CDR3 protein once. The V and J calls and clone size come from TCRdb's table, not from the authors' own analysis. The table has about half a million distinct CDR3 sequences, about 20% seen once; the top ten hold about an eighth. This clonotype was detected only a few times. The CDR3 extends over 17 amino acids. CDR1 is MNHEY and CDR2 is SVGAGI in the germline V gene. V dropped 4 bases and J dropped 0; count of bases not matched to a gene: 5. The time point is: persistent/refractory GD, antithyroid drugs over 5 years with positive TRAb. Making the TCR library involved RNA that had been extracted from PBMCs.

J is TRBJ2-6 and V is TRBV6-5; 8 bases match TRBD1. This sample comprised peripheral blood mononuclear cells (PBMCs), obtained when the disease was refractory, from a patient treated with antithyroid drugs. The TCR originated in a female donor with Graves disease. In DNA, the CDR3 is TGTGCCAGCAGTTTTGGGACAGGCCGCTCTGGGGCCAACGTCCTGACTTTC. Translating gives CASSFGTGRSGANVLTF.